The 7 T cell receptor beta chains listed next were all sequenced from one sample in a study of T cell changes during pregnancy in multiple sclerosis. Data came from immunoSEQ multiplex PCR; TCRdb stores just in-frame clones and leaves some out. The profile covers around 42,000 clones, with around 92% appearing a single time and approximately 0.79% taken by the ten largest. The material sequenced was CD4+ T cells from peripheral blood mononuclear cells, taken in the third trimester of pregnancy. The receptor source for this set is a female donor with multiple sclerosis, enrolled in a pregnancy study.

This clone showed up just once. For the CDR3, the DNA is TGCGCCAGCAGCTTGGACAGGGGTAGCAATCAGCCCCAGCATTTT. This translates into CASSLDRGSNQPQHF. The J gene is TRBJ1-5, the V gene TRBV5-1; 7 nucleotides agree with TRBD1. The CDR3 has 15 residues. The V gene's germline CDR1 is SGHRS and CDR2 YFSETQ. The V segment lost 0 bases and the J segment 0 bases; nucleotides outside the gene matches: 0.

This chain connects TRBV9 to TRBJ1-1; 10 nucleotides agree with TRBD1. V was clipped by 0 bases and J by 1 base; unmatched bases: 15. CDR3 length: 20 residues. Germline CDR1 SGDLS, CDR2 YYNGEE. CDR3 protein: CASSVVLPGGTGAPNTEAFF. DNA for the CDR3: TGTGCCAGCAGCGTAGTGCTTCCGGGCGGGACAGGGGCCCCGAACACTGAAGCTTTCTTT.

This chain joins TRBV5-6 and TRBJ2-7, with 8 bases aligning to TRBD2. The germline CDR1 and CDR2 sequences are SGHDT and YYEEEE. After removal of 1 base from V and 12 bases from J, the junction contained 12 bases not matched to a gene. The CDR3 extends over 14 amino acids. CDR3 amino acids: CASSLRTSGRDRYF. CDR3 nucleotide sequence: TGTGCCAGCAGCTTGAGAACAAGCGGGAGAGATAGGTACTTC.

This chain joins TRBV11-2 and TRBJ1-1; weak D call: TRBD1 (6 bases). V shed 6 bases and J shed 4 bases, with 15 bases lying between them. The CDR3 covers 14 residues. CDR1 and CDR2 from the germline V gene are SGHAT and FQNNGV. The CDR3 DNA sequence: TGTGCCAGCAGTTTGTGGGGGGGGGCCACTGAAGCTTTCTTT. This gives the protein CASSLWGGATEAFF.

This chain joins TRBV27 and TRBJ2-7; 10 bases are a match to TRBD1. Germline V CDR1 and CDR2: MNHEY, SMNVEV (reference sequence). V dropped 6 bases and J dropped 3; count of bases not matched to a gene: 5. The CDR3 is made up of 14 amino acids. The CDR3 sequence: CASSIRDRGYEQYF. In DNA form, the CDR3 reads TGTGCCAGCAGCATCCGGGACAGGGGCTACGAGCAGTACTTC.

J is TRBJ2-7 and V is TRBV18, with TRBD2 matching 8 bases. This CDR3 has 14 amino acids. V lost 1 base to trimming and J lost 3 bases; unmatched junction nucleotides: 2. CDR1 is KGHSH and CDR2 is LQKENI in the germline V gene. CDR3 sequence: CASSPRGLVYEQYF. In DNA form, the CDR3 reads TGTGCCAGCTCACCACGGGGACTAGTCTACGAGCAGTACTTC.

The chain uses TRBV7-2 and TRBJ1-5; D is unresolved. Germline values: CDR1 SGHTA, CDR2 FQGNSA. The V gene lost 7 bases and the J gene lost 3 bases, with 13 bases spanning the gap. The length of the CDR3 is 14 residues. CDR3 amino acids: CASTKDGDNQPQHF. The CDR3 DNA sequence: TGTGCCAGCACCAAGGACGGGGACAATCAGCCCCAGCATTTT.